This TCR beta chain was documented in a study of CD8+ T cells in alopecia areata (dated by TCRdb to the late 2010s). Background on the whole study: Treated patients were enrolled in an open-label pilot trial of oral tofacitinib, 5 to 10 mg twice daily, for moderate-to-severe alopecia areata. Tofacitinib was given for 6 to 18 months, followed by 6 months of follow-up off drug to assess delayed response and recurrence. In treated patients, disease severity was measured using the SALT score, which gives the percentage of scalp surface area affected. To study T cell clonal expansion in alopecia areata, the researchers applied high-throughput TCRbeta sequencing to both the C3H/HeJ mouse model and human patients. In humans, TCRbeta sequencing was performed on scalp tissue and on sorted CD4+ and CD8+ peripheral blood T cells from healthy controls and from patients with patchy or totalis/universalis alopecia areata. Tofacitinib-treated patients had biopsies at baseline and at 4 and 24 weeks of treatment, with a later scalp biopsy in several patients. Scalp clonality was compared across normal scalp (n=4), patchy alopecia areata scalp (n=8), and alopecia totalis/universalis scalp (n=8). The RNA source kit depended on sample type: the PAXgene miRNA kit for fixed scalp, the miRNeasy kit for PBMCs, and the RNeasy kit for mouse skin. TCRbeta CDR3 regions were amplified by immunoSEQ multiplex PCR with 35 Vbeta forward and 13 Jbeta reverse primers.

Overall results and qualifications from the work: During tofacitinib treatment, many expanded lesional clones stuck around in both scalp and blood, and this persistence may partly explain why relapse happens after treatment is stopped. Unlike mouse skin, where gammadelta T cells dominate, normal human skin contains resident alphabeta T cells that get sequenced too, which complicates analysis of the scalp TCR repertoire. Because the treated cohort was small and had only one nonresponder, larger studies are needed to examine links between baseline CD8+ expansion and response. With tofacitinib, both scalp clonality and the number of expanded CD8+ clones among the top 100 scalp clones went down significantly. Shared TCR sequences between patients were less evident than in mice, which may be partly attributable to HLA diversity in the patient population. Compared with normal scalp, lesional scalp had higher clonality and more expanded CD8+ clones, particularly in alopecia totalis/universalis, a pattern that suggests antigenic drive.

Read against the paper, the sample's time point label means: roughly 26 weeks on oral tofacitinib. This sample's treatment or condition label indicates: oral pan-JAK inhibitor, 5-10 mg twice daily. From alopecia areata patients, peripheral blood was collected along with lesional scalp punch biopsies. PBMCs were isolated by density centrifugation and stained for CD3, CD4 and CD8, and CD4+ and CD8+ T cells were sorted on a FACSAria. A word on this clone: Its antigen remains unidentified. No base-level quality is on record; no much larger clone is a single base apart.

From cysteine to phenylalanine, the CDR3 is 14 amino acids long. Only the CDR3 region is kept as DNA, spanning 42 bases read in frame from base 1. Via the germline V gene, CDR1 is SNHLY and CDR2 FYNNEI. Relative to germline, V is missing 2 bases and J is missing 4 bases, with 1 base of the junction outside any gene match. Library generation was performed with the immunoSEQ multiplex PCR assay. For TCR sequencing, RNA was extracted from every sample and reverse transcribed into cDNA to serve as template. SuperScript III was used to make first-strand cDNA, primed with a 2:1 mix of oligo-dT and random hexamers. Amplification bias was assessed with a synthetic immune receptor repertoire, and residual bias was removed computationally. The authors' analysis ran thus. After raw reads were preprocessed to remove errors, the CDR3 was defined following IMGT conventions as running from the conserved cysteine to phenylalanine. Clonality was computed by normalizing Shannon entropy by log2 of the number of productive unique TCRs and subtracting the result from 1. Scalp TCRbeta sequences were cross-referenced with sorted blood CD4 and CD8 repertoires so that the CD4 or CD8 identity of scalp clones could be inferred. TCRdb carries this immuneACCESS record with in-frame sequences only. Its versions omit some clonotypes, under half of them owing to an unresolved V gene in the studies checked, with the rest unexplained. V, J and clone size derive from that table, while D and trimming were established from the DNA sequence. The sample yields 170,000 or so clones; about 48% were counted once. The ten top clones hold 10% to 13% of the sample.

Source: CD8+ T cells sorted from blood, taken at week 24, from a patient treated with tofacitinib. The chain is made from TRBV2 and TRBJ1-1, and TRBD1 aligns with 10 junction nucleotides. This receptor was identified in a human donor with alopecia areata. The CDR3 corresponds to CASSERTGGTEAFF. Read as DNA, the sequence is TGTGCCAGCAGTGAACGGACAGGGGGCACTGAAGCTTTCTTT.